One TCR beta chain is described in this entry. Its antigen is currently unknown. The data are from a study of T cells in localized non-small cell lung cancer. The study's findings and limits: Highest T cell clonality was seen in uninvolved adjacent lung, surpassing that measured in tumor. Higher adjacent-lung clonality was associated with shorter survival. Heterogeneity remains possible because sequencing was limited to only one tumor region. Appearing in adjacent lung were a median around 60 of the top 100 tumor clones.

Sequencing was performed with immunoSEQ multiplex PCR; in TCRdb, only in-frame clones are kept and a portion is missing. Of about 31,000 clones listed, roughly 87% are singletons. Trimming at V came to 4 bases and at J to 2 bases, leaving 12 bases not matched to a gene. CDR1 and CDR2 (germline): SGDLS, YYNGEE. CDR3 length equals 17 residues. The source is a woman aged 40-69 years with stage I lung adenocarcinoma. The chain links TRBV9 to TRBJ2-1, with 7 bases lining up with TRBD2. Sequencing used peripheral blood, obtained before any cancer treatment. CDR3 amino acids: CASSLQFWGGAYNEQFF. The CDR3 DNA reads as TGTGCCAGCAGCCTACAGTTCTGGGGAGGGGCCTACAATGAGCAGTTCTTC.